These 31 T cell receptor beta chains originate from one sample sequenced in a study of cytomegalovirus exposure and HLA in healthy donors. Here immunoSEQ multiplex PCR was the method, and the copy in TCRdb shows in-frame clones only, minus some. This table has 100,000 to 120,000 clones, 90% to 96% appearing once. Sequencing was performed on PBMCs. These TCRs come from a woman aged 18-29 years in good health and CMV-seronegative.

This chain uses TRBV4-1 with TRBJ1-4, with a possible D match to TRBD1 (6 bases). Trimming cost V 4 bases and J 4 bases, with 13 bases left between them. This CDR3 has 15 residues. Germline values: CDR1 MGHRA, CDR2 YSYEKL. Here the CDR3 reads CASSPRDTLNEKLFF. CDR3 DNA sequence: TGCGCCAGCAGCCCCCGGGACACTCTTAATGAAAAACTGTTTTTT.

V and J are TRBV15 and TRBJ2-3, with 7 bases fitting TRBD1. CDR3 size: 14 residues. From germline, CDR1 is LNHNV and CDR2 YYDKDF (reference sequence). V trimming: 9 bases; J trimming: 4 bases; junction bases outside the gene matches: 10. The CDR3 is CATSRQGFSDTQYF. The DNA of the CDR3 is TGTGCCACTTCAAGACAGGGATTCTCAGATACGCAGTATTTT.

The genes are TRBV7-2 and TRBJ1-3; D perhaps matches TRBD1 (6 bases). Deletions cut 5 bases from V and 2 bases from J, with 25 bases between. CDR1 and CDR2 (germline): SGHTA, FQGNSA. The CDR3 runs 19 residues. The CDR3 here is CASSPKPIQGRSPGNTIYF. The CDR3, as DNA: TGTGCCAGCAGCCCCAAACCCATACAGGGTAGGAGTCCTGGAAACACCATATATTTT. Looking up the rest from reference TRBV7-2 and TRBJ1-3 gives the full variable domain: GAGVSQSPSNKVTEKGKDVELRCDPISGHTALYWYRQSLGQGLEFLIYFQGNSAPDKSGLPSDRFSAERTGGSVSTLTIQRTQQEDSAVYLCASSPKPIQGRSPGNTIYFGEGSWLTVV.

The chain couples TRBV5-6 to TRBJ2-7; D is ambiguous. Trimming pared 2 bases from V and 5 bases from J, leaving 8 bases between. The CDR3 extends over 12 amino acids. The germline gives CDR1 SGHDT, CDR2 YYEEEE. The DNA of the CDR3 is TGTGCCAGCAGCTTCAGGTATAACGAGCAGTACTTC. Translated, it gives CASSFRYNEQYF.

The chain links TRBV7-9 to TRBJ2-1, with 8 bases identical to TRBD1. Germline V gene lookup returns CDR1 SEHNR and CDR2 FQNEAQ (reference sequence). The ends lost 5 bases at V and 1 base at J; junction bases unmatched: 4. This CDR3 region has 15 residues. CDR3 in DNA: TGTGCCAGCAGCGCCCGACAGGGGTCCTACAATGAGCAGTTCTTC. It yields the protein CASSARQGSYNEQFF.

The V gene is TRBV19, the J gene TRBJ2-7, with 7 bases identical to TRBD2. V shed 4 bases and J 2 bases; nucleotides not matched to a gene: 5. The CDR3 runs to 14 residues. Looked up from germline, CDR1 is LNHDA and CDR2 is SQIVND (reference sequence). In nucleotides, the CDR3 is TGTGCCAGTAGTACAGTCGGGGGGACCTACGAGCAGTACTTC. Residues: CASSTVGGTYEQYF.

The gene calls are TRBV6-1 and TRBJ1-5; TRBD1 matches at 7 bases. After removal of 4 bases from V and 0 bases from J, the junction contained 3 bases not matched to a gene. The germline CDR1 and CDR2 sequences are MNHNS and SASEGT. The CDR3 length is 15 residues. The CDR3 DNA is TGTGCCAGCAGTGGGGACAGTCATAGCAATCAGCCCCAGCATTTT. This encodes CASSGDSHSNQPQHF.

The CDR3 spells CASSWQNTGELFF. As DNA, the CDR3 is TGTGCCAGTAGTTGGCAGAACACCGGGGAGCTGTTTTTT. This chain links TRBV19 with TRBJ2-2; D gene unclear. Germline V gives CDR1 LNHDA, CDR2 SQIVND (reference sequence). The CDR3 loop spans 13 amino acids. V was pared by 5 bases and J by 1 base, with 5 bases between.

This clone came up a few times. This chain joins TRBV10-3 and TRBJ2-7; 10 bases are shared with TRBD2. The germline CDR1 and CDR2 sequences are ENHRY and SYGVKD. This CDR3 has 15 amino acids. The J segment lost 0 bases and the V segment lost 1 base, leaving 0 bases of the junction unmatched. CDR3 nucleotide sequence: TGTGCCATCAGTGAGTGGACTAGCGGCTCCTACGAGCAGTACTTC. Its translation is CAISEWTSGSYEQYF.

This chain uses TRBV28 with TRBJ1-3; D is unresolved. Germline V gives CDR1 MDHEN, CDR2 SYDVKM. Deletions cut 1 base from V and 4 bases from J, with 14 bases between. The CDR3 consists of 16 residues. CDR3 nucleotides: TGTGCCAGCAGTTTATTTTTACAGATTACAGGAAACACCATATATTTT. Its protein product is CASSLFLQITGNTIYF.

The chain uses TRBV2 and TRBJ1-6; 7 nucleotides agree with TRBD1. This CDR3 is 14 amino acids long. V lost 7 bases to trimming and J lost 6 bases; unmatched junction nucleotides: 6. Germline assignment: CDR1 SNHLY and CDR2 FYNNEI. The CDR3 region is CASTTGVRNSPLHF. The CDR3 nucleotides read TGTGCCAGCACCACAGGGGTGCGTAATTCACCCCTCCACTTT. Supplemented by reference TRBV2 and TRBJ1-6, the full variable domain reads EPEVTQTPSHQVTQMGQEVILRCVPISNHLYFYWYRQILGQKVEFLVSFYNNEISEKSEIFDDQFSVERPDGSNFTLKIRSTKLEDSAMYFCASTTGVRNSPLHFGNGTRLTVT.

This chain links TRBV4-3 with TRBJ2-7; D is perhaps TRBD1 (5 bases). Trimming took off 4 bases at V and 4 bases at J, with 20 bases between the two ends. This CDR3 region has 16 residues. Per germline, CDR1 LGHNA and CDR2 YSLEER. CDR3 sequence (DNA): TGCGCCAGCAGCCCTCACCCAGGGAATACTGAATACGAGCAGTACTTC. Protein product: CASSPHPGNTEYEQYF.

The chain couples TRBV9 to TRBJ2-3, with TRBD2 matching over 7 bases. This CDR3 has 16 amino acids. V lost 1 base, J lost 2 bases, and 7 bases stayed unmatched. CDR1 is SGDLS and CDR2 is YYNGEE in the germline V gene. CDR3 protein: CASSVLTGGTTDTQYF. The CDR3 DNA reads TGTGCCAGCAGCGTATTAACGGGGGGAACCACAGATACGCAGTATTTT.

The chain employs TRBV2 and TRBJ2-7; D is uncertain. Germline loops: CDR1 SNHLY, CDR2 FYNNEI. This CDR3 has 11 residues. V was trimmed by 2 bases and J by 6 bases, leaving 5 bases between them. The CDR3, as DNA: TGTGCCAGCAGTGAATTTCGCGAGCAGTACTTC. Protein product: CASSEFREQYF.

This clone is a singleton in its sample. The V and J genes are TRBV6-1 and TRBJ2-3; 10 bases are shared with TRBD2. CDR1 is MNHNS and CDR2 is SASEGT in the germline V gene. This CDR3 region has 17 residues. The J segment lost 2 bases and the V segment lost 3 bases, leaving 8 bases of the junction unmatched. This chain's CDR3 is CASSDFTLAGSTDTQYF. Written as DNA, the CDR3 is TGTGCCAGCAGTGATTTCACACTAGCGGGGTCCACAGATACGCAGTATTTT.

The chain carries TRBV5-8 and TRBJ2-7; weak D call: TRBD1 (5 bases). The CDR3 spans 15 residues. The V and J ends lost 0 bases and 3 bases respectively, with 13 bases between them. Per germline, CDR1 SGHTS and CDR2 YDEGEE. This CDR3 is CASSLDRRSLYEQYF. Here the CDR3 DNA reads TGTGCCAGCAGCTTGGACAGGAGAAGTCTCTACGAGCAGTACTTC.

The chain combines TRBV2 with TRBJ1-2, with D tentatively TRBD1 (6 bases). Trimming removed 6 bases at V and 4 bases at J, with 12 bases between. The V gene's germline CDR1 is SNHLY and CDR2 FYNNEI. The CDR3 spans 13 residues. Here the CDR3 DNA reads TGTGCCAGCAGATCCGGGACATCCTATGGCTACACCTTC. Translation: CASRSGTSYGYTF.

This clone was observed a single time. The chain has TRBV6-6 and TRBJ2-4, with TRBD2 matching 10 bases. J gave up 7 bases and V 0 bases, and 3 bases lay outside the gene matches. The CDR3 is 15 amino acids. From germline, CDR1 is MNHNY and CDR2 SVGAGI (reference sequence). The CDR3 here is CASSYSSGGANIQYF. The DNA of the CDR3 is TGTGCCAGCAGTTACTCGAGCGGGGGGGCGAACATTCAGTACTTC.

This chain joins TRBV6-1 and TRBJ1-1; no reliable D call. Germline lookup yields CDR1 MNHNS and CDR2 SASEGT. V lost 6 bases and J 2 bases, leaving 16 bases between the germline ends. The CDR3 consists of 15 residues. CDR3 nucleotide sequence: TGTGCCAGCAGCAAAGAAGGAGCACTAAACACTGAAGCTTTCTTT. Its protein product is CASSKEGALNTEAFF.

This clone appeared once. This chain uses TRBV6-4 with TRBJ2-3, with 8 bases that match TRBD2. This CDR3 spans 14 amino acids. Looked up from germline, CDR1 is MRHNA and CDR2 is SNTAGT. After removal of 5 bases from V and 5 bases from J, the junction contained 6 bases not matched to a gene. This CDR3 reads CASSPGLGGDTQYF. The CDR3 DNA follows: TGTGCCAGCAGTCCGGGACTAGGGGGAGATACGCAGTATTTT.

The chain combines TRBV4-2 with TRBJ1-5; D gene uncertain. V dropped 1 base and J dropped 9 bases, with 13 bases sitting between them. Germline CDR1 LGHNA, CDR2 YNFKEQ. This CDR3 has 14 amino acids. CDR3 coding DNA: TGTGCCAGCAGCCAAGGAGGCATCCGTGGGCCCCAGCATTTT. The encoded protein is CASSQGGIRGPQHF.

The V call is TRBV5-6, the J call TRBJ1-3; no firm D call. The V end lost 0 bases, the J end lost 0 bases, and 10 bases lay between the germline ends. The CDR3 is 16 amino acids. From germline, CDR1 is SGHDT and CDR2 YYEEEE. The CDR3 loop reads CASSLAHTVSGNTIYF. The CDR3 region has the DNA TGTGCCAGCAGCTTGGCGCATACAGTCTCTGGAAACACCATATATTTT. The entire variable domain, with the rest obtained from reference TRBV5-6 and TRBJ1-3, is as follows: DAGVTQSPTHLIKTRGQQVTLRCSPKSGHDTVSWYQQALGQGPQFIFQYYEEEERQRGNFPDRFSGHQFPNYSSELNVNALLLGDSALYLCASSLAHTVSGNTIYFGEGSWLTVV.

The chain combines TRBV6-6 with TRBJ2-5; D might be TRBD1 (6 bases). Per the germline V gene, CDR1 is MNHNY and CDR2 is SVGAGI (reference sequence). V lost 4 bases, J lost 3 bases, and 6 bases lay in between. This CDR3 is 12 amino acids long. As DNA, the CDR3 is TGTGCCAGCAGTTCAGGGGAAGAGACCCAGTACTTC. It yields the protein CASSSGEETQYF.

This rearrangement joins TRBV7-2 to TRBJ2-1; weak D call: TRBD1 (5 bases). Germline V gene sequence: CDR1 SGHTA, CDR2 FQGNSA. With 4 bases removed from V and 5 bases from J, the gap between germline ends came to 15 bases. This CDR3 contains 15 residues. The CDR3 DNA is TGTGCCAGCAGCTCAGACCTTGACAGCGACAATGAGCAGTTCTTC. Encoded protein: CASSSDLDSDNEQFF. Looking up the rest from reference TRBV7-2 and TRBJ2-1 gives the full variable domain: GAGVSQSPSNKVTEKGKDVELRCDPISGHTALYWYRQSLGQGLEFLIYFQGNSAPDKSGLPSDRFSAERTGGSVSTLTIQRTQQEDSAVYLCASSSDLDSDNEQFFGPGTRLTVL.

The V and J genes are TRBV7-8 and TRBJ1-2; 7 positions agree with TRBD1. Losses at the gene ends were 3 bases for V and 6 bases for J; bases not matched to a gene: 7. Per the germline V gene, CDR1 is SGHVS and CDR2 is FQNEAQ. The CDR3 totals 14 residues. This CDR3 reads CASSFRQGAHGYTF. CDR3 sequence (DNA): TGTGCCAGCAGCTTCCGACAGGGCGCCCATGGCTACACCTTC.

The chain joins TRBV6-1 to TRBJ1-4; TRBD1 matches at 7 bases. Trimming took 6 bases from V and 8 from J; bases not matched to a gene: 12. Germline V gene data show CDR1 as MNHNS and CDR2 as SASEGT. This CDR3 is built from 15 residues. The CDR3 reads CASRTTGDRNEKLFF. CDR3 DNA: TGTGCCAGCAGAACTACAGGGGATCGGAACGAAAAACTGTTTTTT.

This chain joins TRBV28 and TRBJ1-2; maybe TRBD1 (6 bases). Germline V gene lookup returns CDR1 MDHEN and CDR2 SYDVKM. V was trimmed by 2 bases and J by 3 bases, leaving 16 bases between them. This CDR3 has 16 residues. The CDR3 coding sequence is TGTGCCAGCAGTTTAGGGGGTGGACAGCCATACTATGGCTACACCTTC. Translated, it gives CASSLGGGQPYYGYTF.

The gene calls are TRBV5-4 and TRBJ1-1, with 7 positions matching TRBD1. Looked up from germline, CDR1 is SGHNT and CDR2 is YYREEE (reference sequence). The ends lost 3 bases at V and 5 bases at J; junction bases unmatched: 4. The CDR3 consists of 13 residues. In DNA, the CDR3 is TGTGCCAGCAGCTGGACAGGTGAGACTGAAGCTTTCTTT. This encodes CASSWTGETEAFF.

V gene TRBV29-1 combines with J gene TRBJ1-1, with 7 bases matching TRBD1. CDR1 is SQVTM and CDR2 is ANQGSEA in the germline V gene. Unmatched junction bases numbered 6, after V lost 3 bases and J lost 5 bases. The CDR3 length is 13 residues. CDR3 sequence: CSVDRGRGTEAFF. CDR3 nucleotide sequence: TGCAGCGTTGATCGGGGCAGGGGGACTGAAGCTTTCTTT.

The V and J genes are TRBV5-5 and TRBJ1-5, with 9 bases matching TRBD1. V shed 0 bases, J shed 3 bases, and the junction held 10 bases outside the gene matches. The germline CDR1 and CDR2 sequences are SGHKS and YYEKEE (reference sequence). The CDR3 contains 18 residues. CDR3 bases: TGTGCCAGCAGCTTGGAATACGGGGGACAGGGCCCCAATCAGCCCCAGCATTTT. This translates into CASSLEYGGQGPNQPQHF.

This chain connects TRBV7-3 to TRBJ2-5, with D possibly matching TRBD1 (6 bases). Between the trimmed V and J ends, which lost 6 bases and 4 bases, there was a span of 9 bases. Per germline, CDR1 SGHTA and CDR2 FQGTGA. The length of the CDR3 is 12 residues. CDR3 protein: CASRGAGETQYF. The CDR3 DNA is TGTGCCAGCAGGGGGGCTGGAGAGACCCAGTACTTC. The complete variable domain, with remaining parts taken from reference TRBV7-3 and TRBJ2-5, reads GAGVSQTPSNKVTEKGKYVELRCDPISGHTALYWYRQSLGQGPEFLIYFQGTGAADDSGLPNDRFFAVRPEGSVSTLKIQRTERGDSAVYLCASRGAGETQYFGPGTRLLVL.